The 29 T cell receptor beta chains below all came from one sample that was sequenced in a study of CD8 T cells in ankylosing spondylitis. TCRdb reprocessed the 5' RACE reads via MiXCR and lists one record per CDR3 protein. The sample contains about 190,000 distinct CDR3 sequences, approximately 12% of which appear only once. Sequencing used blood, either unsorted or a sorted T cell fraction (not recorded which). Source of these receptors: a female donor with ankylosing spondylitis or in good health (not recorded which).

The V call is TRBV6-2 or TRBV6-3, the J call TRBJ2-2, with D possibly being TRBD2 (6 bases). The CDR3 is 15 amino acids. V gave up 7 bases and J gave up 4 bases, with 16 bases separating them. Looked up from germline, CDR1 is MNHEY and CDR2 is SVGEGT. The CDR3 nucleotides read TGTGCCAGCATCTACCGCGGGATCGCCACCGGGGAGCTGTTTTTT. Translating it yields CASIYRGIATGELFF.

This chain joins TRBV14 and TRBJ1-5; possibly TRBD1 for D (6 bases). Per germline, CDR1 SGHDN and CDR2 FVKESK. V lost 0 bases, J lost 7 bases, and 13 bases lay in between. The CDR3 consists of 15 residues. Written as DNA, the CDR3 is TGTGCCAGCAGCCAAGAGGACAGTGGGCGGCAGCCCCAGCATTTT. Protein product: CASSQEDSGRQPQHF.

The V call is TRBV29-1, the J call TRBJ2-1; D is unresolved. With 5 bases removed from V and 0 bases from J, the gap between germline ends came to 8 bases. Germline assignment: CDR1 SQVTM and CDR2 ANQGSEA. CDR3 length: 13 residues. CDR3 nucleotides: TGCAGCGTTACCCTCAGCTCCTACAATGAGCAGTTCTTC. Its translation: CSVTLSSYNEQFF.

This clonotype was observed a single time. A read error may be the cause here, since a much bigger clone is one base away. Without the conserved terminal phenylalanine or tryptophan, this CDR3 likely stems from a read error. The J gene is TRBJ1-1, the V gene TRBV20-1; no firm D call. V was clipped by 7 bases and J by 0 bases, with 6 bases between them. Per the germline V gene, CDR1 is DFQATT and CDR2 is SNEGSKA (reference sequence). The CDR3 totals 11 residues. CDR3 sequence: CSGEMNTEAFL. The CDR3 DNA is TGCAGTGGGGAGATGAACACTGAAGCTTTCCTT.

This clonotype has a count of ten or more. CDR3 sequence reads: CATSRTGQGVWNEQFF. The CDR3 nucleotides are TGTGCCACCAGCAGGACGGGACAGGGGGTTTGGAATGAGCAGTTCTTC. The rearrangement uses TRBV15 and TRBJ2-1, with TRBD1 identical over 11 bases. The V segment lost 3 bases and the J segment 7 bases; nucleotides outside the gene matches: 8. Germline V gives CDR1 LNHNV, CDR2 YYDKDF (reference sequence). This CDR3 is built from 16 residues.

This clonotype was seen ten or more times. This chain uses TRBV7-9 with TRBJ2-7; 10 bases are a match to TRBD1. Germline V CDR1 and CDR2: SEHNR, FQNEAQ (reference sequence). The junction had 2 bases not matched to a gene; V was cut back by 2 bases and J by 4 bases. The CDR3 extends over 14 amino acids. Here the CDR3 DNA reads TGTGCCAGCAGCTTAAGACAGGGGGCTTACGAGCAGTACTTC. As protein: CASSLRQGAYEQYF. Full variable domain (rest looked up from reference TRBV7-9 and TRBJ2-7): DTGVSQNPRHKITKRGQNVTFRCDPISEHNRLYWYRQTLGQGPEFLTYFQNEAQLEKSRLLSDRFSAERPKGSFSTLEIQRTEQGDSAMYLCASSLRQGAYEQYFGPGTRLTVT.

Ten or more counts support this clonotype. The V call is TRBV5-1, the J call TRBJ2-7, with 9 bases identical to TRBD2. This CDR3 spans 12 amino acids. Germline assignment: CDR1 SGHRS and CDR2 YFSETQ. As DNA, the CDR3 is TGCGTCTCGGCGGGAGGGCCCTACGAGCAGTACTTC. As protein: CVSAGGPYEQYF.

Details on this clonotype: A much bigger clone sits one base away, suggesting this may be a read error. The gene calls are TRBV12-3 or TRBV12-4 and TRBJ2-7, with 9 bases identical to TRBD2. Unmatched junction bases numbered 5, after V lost 6 bases and J lost 2 bases. The CDR3 is made up of 14 amino acids. The CDR3 here is CASRDSGSPYEQYF. CDR3 DNA sequence: TGTGCCAGCAGGGATAGCGGGAGTCCCTACGAGCAGTACTTC.

As concerns this clonotype: One base away lies a much larger clone, so this may be a sequencing read error. The chain joins TRBV12-3 or TRBV12-4 to TRBJ2-1; 9 bases match TRBD1. The ends lost 5 bases at V and 8 bases at J; junction bases unmatched: 10. The CDR3 has 15 amino acids. The CDR3 DNA reads as TGTGCCAGCAGTATCACCGGGACAGGGCGGCATGAGCAGTTCTTC. Translated: CASSITGTGRHEQFF.

The table lists this clonotype with a few counts. This chain joins TRBV29-1 and TRBJ2-3; 11 positions match TRBD2. V shed 4 bases, J shed 5 bases, and the junction held 8 bases outside the gene matches. In germline, CDR1 is SQVTM, CDR2 ANQGSEA. CDR3 length: 15 residues. In nucleotides, the CDR3 is TGCAGCGTTGGGGGTAGCGGGAGGGATGGAGATACGCAGTATTTT. Encoded protein: CSVGGSGRDGDTQYF.

V and J are TRBV6-1 and TRBJ2-7; TRBD2 agrees at 8 bases. V lost 1 base, J lost 1 base, and 3 bases stayed unmatched. Per the germline V gene, CDR1 is MNHNS and CDR2 is SASEGT. CDR3 length equals 15 residues. CDR3 region: CASSEVSGSSYEQYF. The CDR3 coding sequence is TGTGCCAGCAGTGAAGTAAGCGGGAGTTCCTACGAGCAGTACTTC.

This clonotype was detected many times. The CDR3 loop reads CASPPPGLNSGNTIYF. As DNA, the CDR3 is TGTGCCAGCCCCCCCCCCGGGCTGAACTCTGGAAACACCATATATTTT. V usage is TRBV7-9 and J usage is TRBJ1-3; D is ambiguous. Trimming left V 8 bases short and J 0 bases short, with 17 bases between. CDR1 is SEHNR, CDR2 FQNEAQ, per germline (reference sequence). CDR3 size: 16 residues.

This clonotype has a count of ten or more. The CDR3, as DNA: TGTGCCAGCAGATCCATGGGGGGGACTGAAGCTTTCTTT. It encodes CASRSMGGTEAFF. This chain joins TRBV7-9 and TRBJ1-1, with D perhaps TRBD1 (5 bases). This CDR3 contains 13 residues. Per the germline V gene, CDR1 is SEHNR and CDR2 is FQNEAQ (reference sequence). Trimming stripped 6 bases from V and 5 bases from J, with 13 bases between.

A few counts support this clonotype. The chain links TRBV20-1 to TRBJ2-7, with D tentatively TRBD2 (5 bases). This CDR3 has 13 amino acids. Looked up from germline, CDR1 is DFQATT and CDR2 is SNEGSKA (reference sequence). V was trimmed by 5 bases and J by 2 bases, leaving 13 bases between them. CDR3: CSAALAGAYEQYF. The CDR3, as DNA: TGCAGTGCTGCCCTCGCGGGCGCCTACGAGCAGTACTTC.

This clonotype occurred many times. The chain employs TRBV2 and TRBJ2-1, with D perhaps matching TRBD2 (5 bases). Per the germline V gene, CDR1 is SNHLY and CDR2 is FYNNEI. V was shortened by 9 bases and J by 3 bases, with 12 bases between the two germline ends. The CDR3 is 13 amino acids. For the CDR3, the DNA is TGTGCCAGATCCGGGATCTACTACAATGAGCAGTTCTTC. Translation: CARSGIYYNEQFF.

The sample holds many counts of this clonotype. The J gene is TRBJ2-7, the V gene TRBV7-2; D is possibly TRBD2 (5 bases). This CDR3 has 16 residues. Looked up from germline, CDR1 is SGHTA and CDR2 is FQGNSA. The V end lost 2 bases, the J end lost 0 bases, and 14 bases lay between the germline ends. CDR3 amino acids: CASSLLVSSSSYEQYF. As DNA, the CDR3 is TGTGCCAGCAGCTTATTGGTGTCTAGCAGCTCCTACGAGCAGTACTTC.

This clonotype was counted many times. The rearrangement joins TRBV5-5 to TRBJ2-3, with D possibly TRBD2 on 6 matching bases. Per germline, CDR1 SGHKS and CDR2 YYEKEE (reference sequence). Trimming shortened V by 3 bases and J by 1 base, and 15 bases separated the two germline ends. The length of the CDR3 is 16 residues. The CDR3 here is CASSSAGRPRTDTQYF. CDR3 DNA sequence: TGTGCCAGCAGCTCGGCCGGGAGACCGCGCACAGATACGCAGTATTTT.

This clonotype was seen repeatedly, ten times or more. This chain connects TRBV5-1 to TRBJ1-1; D possibly corresponds to TRBD1 (6 bases). V was shortened by 0 bases and J by 6 bases, with 12 bases between the two germline ends. This CDR3 spans 14 amino acids. The germline V gene encodes CDR1 SGHRS and CDR2 YFSETQ. Here the CDR3 DNA reads TGCGCCAGCAGCTTGGGAGGGGGAGGAGCTGAAGCTTTCTTT. Protein product: CASSLGGGGAEAFF.

The J gene is TRBJ2-3, the V gene TRBV11-2, with TRBD2 matching over 9 bases. The CDR3 has 17 amino acids. CDR1 and CDR2 from the germline V gene are SGHAT and FQNNGV. The trim removed 0 bases at V and 7 bases at J, leaving 11 bases unmatched. The CDR3 DNA reads TGTGCCAGCAGCTTAGACCCAAGCGGGGGGTTGGTGAATACGCAGTATTTT. It specifies CASSLDPSGGLVNTQYF. Together with reference TRBV11-2 and TRBJ2-3, the CDR3 gives the full variable domain: EAGVAQSPRYKIIEKRQSVAFWCNPISGHATLYWYQQILGQGPKLLIQFQNNGVVDDSQLPKDRFSAERLKGVDSTLKIQPAKLEDSAVYLCASSLDPSGGLVNTQYFGPGTRLTVL.

There are many counts of this clonotype. This chain connects TRBV27 to TRBJ1-1; no reliable D call. The CDR3 spans 14 residues. V shed 3 bases and J shed 1 base, with 9 bases lying between them. Per the germline V gene, CDR1 is MNHEY and CDR2 is SMNVEV (reference sequence). The CDR3 coding sequence is TGTGCCAGCAGTTTCTCTATCGAGAACACTGAAGCTTTCTTT. Its translation is CASSFSIENTEAFF.

This clonotype was recorded at least ten times. V usage is TRBV28 and J usage is TRBJ2-2; the D gene is possibly TRBD2 (6 bases). V was shortened by 11 bases and J by 5 bases, with 15 bases between the two germline ends. This CDR3 contains 13 residues. From germline, CDR1 is MDHEN and CDR2 SYDVKM. The CDR3 region is CAGGAGRTGELFF. CDR3 sequence (DNA): TGTGCCGGCGGGGCAGGGCGGACCGGGGAGCTGTTTTTT. The whole variable domain, remainder taken from reference TRBV28 and TRBJ2-2, is DVKVTQSSRYLVKRTGEKVFLECVQDMDHENMFWYRQDPGLGLRLIYFSYDVKMKEKGDIPEGYSVSREKKERFSLILESASTNQTSMYLCAGGAGRTGELFFGEGSRLTVL.

This clonotype turned up a few times. The chain joins TRBV6-2 or TRBV6-3 to TRBJ2-7; the D call may be TRBD1 or TRBD2 (5 bases each). Trimming pared 5 bases from V and 11 bases from J, leaving 16 bases between. The germline gives CDR1 MNHEY, CDR2 SVGEGT. The CDR3 is 12 amino acids. This CDR3 is CASSPGNLGEYF. The DNA of the CDR3 is TGTGCCAGCAGTCCGGGCAACTTGGGGGAGTACTTC.

This clonotype was counted ten times or more. The V and J genes are TRBV29-1 and TRBJ2-3; 7 nucleotides agree with TRBD2. Germline V lookup: CDR1 SQVTM, CDR2 ANQGSEA. Trimming cost V 4 bases and J 5 bases; bases outside gene matches: 3. CDR3 length equals 12 residues. The CDR3 nucleotides are TGCAGCGTTGGAGCGGGAAAAGATACGCAGTATTTT. Amino acids: CSVGAGKDTQYF.

V gene TRBV14 combines with J gene TRBJ2-1, with a possible D match to TRBD2 (6 bases). The V end was cut by 3 bases, the J end by 1 base, with 7 bases between. The V gene's germline CDR1 is SGHDN and CDR2 FVKESK. This CDR3 region has 14 residues. The CDR3 reads CASSHRGSYNEQFF. DNA of the CDR3: TGTGCCAGCAGCCACCGGGGGTCCTACAATGAGCAGTTCTTC.

This clonotype has a count of ten or more. The chain links TRBV5-1 to TRBJ1-4; D is possibly TRBD1 (5 bases). Germline CDR1 SGHRS, CDR2 YFSETQ. The V end was cut by 4 bases, the J end by 6 bases, with 13 bases between. The CDR3 length is 14 residues. Here the CDR3 DNA reads TGCGCCAGCAGCCGTCAGGGAGGGGATGAAAAACTGTTTTTT. Translated, it gives CASSRQGGDEKLFF.

This clonotype was seen at least ten times. The chain joins TRBV29-1 to TRBJ2-1; TRBD2 matches 11 bases. The CDR3 sequence is 13 residues long. CDR1 is SQVTM, CDR2 ANQGSEA, per germline. The chain's CDR3 is CIAGTSGGYEQFF. CDR3 sequence (DNA): TGCATCGCCGGGACTAGCGGTGGCTATGAGCAGTTCTTC.

This clonotype has ten or more counts. V gene TRBV7-2 combines with J gene TRBJ2-7; D gene unclear. The CDR3 is 12 residues long. The V end lost 3 bases, the J end lost 1 base, and 4 bases lay between the germline ends. Germline V CDR1 and CDR2: SGHTA, FQGNSA. The CDR3 sequence: CASSFTSYEQYF. Here the CDR3 DNA reads TGTGCCAGCAGCTTTACTTCCTACGAGCAGTACTTC. Full variable domain (remainder filled in from reference TRBV7-2 and TRBJ2-7): GAGVSQSPSNKVTEKGKDVELRCDPISGHTALYWYRQSLGQGLEFLIYFQGNSAPDKSGLPSDRFSAERTGGSVSTLTIQRTQQEDSAVYLCASSFTSYEQYFGPGTRLTVT.

There are many counts of this clonotype. The rearrangement links TRBV12-3 or TRBV12-4 to TRBJ2-7; no clear D. The V end lost 4 bases, the J end lost 1 base, and 11 bases lay between the germline ends. The CDR3 sequence is 14 residues long. In nucleotides, the CDR3 is TGTGCCAGCAGTTCGGAAAGGGAATCCTACGAGCAGTACTTC. As protein: CASSSERESYEQYF.

This clonotype was seen more than once but under ten times. The CDR3 protein is CASSPRVSGNTGELFF. The CDR3, as DNA: TGTGCCAGCTCACCACGAGTTAGCGGGAACACCGGGGAGCTGTTTTTT. The J gene is TRBJ2-2, the V gene TRBV18; D is perhaps TRBD2 (6 bases). This CDR3 has 16 amino acids. Germline CDR1 reads KGHSH; CDR2 reads LQKENI. With 1 base removed from V and 1 base from J, the gap between germline ends came to 10 bases. The full variable domain, with the rest looked up from reference TRBV18 and TRBJ2-2, is NAGVMQNPRHLVRRRGQEARLRCSPMKGHSHVYWYRQLPEEGLKFMVYLQKENIIDESGMPKERFSAEFPKEGPSILRIQQVVRGDSAAYFCASSPRVSGNTGELFFGEGSRLTVL.